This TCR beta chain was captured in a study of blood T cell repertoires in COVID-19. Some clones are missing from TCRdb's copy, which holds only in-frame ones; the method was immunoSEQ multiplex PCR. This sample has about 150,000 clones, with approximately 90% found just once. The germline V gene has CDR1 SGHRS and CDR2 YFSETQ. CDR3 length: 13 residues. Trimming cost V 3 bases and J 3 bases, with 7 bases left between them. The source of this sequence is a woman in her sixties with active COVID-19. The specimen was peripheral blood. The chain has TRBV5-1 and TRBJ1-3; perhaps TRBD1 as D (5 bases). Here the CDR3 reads CASSSDNGNTIYF. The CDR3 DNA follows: TGCGCCAGCAGCTCGGACAATGGAAACACCATATATTTT.